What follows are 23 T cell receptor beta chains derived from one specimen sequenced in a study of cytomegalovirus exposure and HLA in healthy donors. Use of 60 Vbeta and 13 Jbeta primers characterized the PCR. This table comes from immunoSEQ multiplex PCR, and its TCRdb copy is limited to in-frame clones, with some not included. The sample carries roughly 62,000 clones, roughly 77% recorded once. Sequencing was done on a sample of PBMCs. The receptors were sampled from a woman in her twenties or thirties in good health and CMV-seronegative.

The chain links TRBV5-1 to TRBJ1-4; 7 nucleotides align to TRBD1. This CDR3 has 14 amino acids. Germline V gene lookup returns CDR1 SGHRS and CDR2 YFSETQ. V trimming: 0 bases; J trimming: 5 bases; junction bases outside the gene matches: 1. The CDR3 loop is CASSLEGANEKLFF. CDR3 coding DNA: TGCGCCAGCAGCTTGGAGGGGGCGAATGAAAAACTGTTTTTT.

CDR3 bases: TGTGCCAGCAGCCACCAACCCCAGGGGGACGGAAACACCATATATTTT. Translating gives CASSHQPQGDGNTIYF. J is TRBJ1-3 and V is TRBV11-2, with 7 positions matching TRBD1. J was trimmed by 4 bases and V by 5 bases; bases with no gene match: 11. Germline CDR1 and CDR2: SGHAT and FQNNGV. The CDR3 extends over 16 amino acids.

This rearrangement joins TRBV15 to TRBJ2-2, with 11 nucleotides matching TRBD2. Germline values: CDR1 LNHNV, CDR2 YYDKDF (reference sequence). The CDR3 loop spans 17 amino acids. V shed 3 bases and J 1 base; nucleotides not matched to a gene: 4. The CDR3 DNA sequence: TGTGCCACCAGCAGGGTGACTAGCGGGATGAACACCGGGGAGCTGTTTTTT. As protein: CATSRVTSGMNTGELFF.

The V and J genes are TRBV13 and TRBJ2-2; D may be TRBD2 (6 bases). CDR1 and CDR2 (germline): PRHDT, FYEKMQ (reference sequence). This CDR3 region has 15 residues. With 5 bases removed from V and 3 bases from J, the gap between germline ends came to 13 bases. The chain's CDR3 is CASSPRGGDTGELFF. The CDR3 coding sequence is TGTGCCAGCAGCCCTCGGGGAGGTGACACCGGGGAGCTGTTTTTT.

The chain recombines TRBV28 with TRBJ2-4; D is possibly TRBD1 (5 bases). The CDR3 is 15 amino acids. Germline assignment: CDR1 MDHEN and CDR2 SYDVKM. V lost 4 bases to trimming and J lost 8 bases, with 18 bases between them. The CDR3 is CASSYGHPELDIQYF. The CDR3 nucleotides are TGTGCCAGCAGTTACGGACACCCCGAGTTGGACATTCAGTACTTC.

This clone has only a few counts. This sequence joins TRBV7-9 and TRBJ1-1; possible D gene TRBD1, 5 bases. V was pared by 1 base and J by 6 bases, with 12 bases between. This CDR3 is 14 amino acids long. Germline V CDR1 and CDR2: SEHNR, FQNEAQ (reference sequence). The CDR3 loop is CASSLDAGLSEAFF. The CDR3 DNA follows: TGTGCCAGCAGCTTAGATGCAGGGTTGTCTGAAGCTTTCTTT.

The CDR3: CASSSDGQGDETQYF. The CDR3 nucleotides read TGCGCCAGCAGCTCGGACGGACAGGGCGACGAGACCCAGTACTTC. This chain joins TRBV5-1 and TRBJ2-5; 8 bases are a match to TRBD1. Germline CDR1 is SGHRS and CDR2 is YFSETQ. This CDR3 spans 15 amino acids. V lost 3 bases to trimming and J lost 5 bases; unmatched junction nucleotides: 9. Combining the CDR3 with reference TRBV5-1 and TRBJ2-5 gives the whole variable domain KAGVTQTPRYLIKTRGQQVTLSCSPISGHRSVSWYQQTPGQGLQFLFEYFSETQRNKGNFPGRFSGRQFSNSRSEMNVSTLELGDSALYLCASSSDGQGDETQYFGPGTRLLVL.

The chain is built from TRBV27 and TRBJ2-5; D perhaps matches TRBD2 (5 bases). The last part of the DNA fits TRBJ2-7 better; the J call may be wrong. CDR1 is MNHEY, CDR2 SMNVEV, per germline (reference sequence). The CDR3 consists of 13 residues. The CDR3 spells CASSSGNSYEQYF. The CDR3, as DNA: TGTGCCAGCAGCTCCGGGAACTCCTACGAGCAGTACTTC.

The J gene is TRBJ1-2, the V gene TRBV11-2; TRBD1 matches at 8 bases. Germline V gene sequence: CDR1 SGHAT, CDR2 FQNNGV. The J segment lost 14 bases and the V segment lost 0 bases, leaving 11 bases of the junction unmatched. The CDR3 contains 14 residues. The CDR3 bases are TGTGCCAGCAGCTTAGATCGACAGGGGCGTCAGCATACCTTC. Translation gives CASSLDRQGRQHTF.

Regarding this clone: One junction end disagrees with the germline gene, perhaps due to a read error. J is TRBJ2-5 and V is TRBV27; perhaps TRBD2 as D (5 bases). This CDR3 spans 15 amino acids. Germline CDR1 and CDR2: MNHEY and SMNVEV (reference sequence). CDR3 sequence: CASSPFPGSQEAQYF. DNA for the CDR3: TGTGCCAGCAGTCCATTTCCGGGAAGCCAAGAGGCCCAGTACTTC.

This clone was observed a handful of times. The CDR3 sequence: CSVGGLLSYNEQFF. As DNA, the CDR3 is TGCAGCGTGGGGGGACTGCTCTCCTACAATGAGCAGTTCTTC. The chain is built from TRBV29-1 and TRBJ2-1; a weak D match, TRBD2 (6 bases). Trimming took 6 bases from V and 0 from J, leaving 12 bases between them. CDR1 is SQVTM and CDR2 is ANQGSEA in the germline V gene. CDR3 length equals 14 residues.

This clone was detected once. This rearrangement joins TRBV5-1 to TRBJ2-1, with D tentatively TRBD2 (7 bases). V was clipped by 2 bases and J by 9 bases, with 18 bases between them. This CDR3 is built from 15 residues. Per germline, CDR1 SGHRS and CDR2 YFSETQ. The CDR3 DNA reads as TGCGCCAGCAGCTTAGGGCTAGCGGAGGGGGGTGAGCAGTTCTTC. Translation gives CASSLGLAEGGEQFF. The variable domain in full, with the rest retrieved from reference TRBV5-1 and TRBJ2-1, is KAGVTQTPRYLIKTRGQQVTLSCSPISGHRSVSWYQQTPGQGLQFLFEYFSETQRNKGNFPGRFSGRQFSNSRSEMNVSTLELGDSALYLCASSLGLAEGGEQFFGPGTRLTVL.

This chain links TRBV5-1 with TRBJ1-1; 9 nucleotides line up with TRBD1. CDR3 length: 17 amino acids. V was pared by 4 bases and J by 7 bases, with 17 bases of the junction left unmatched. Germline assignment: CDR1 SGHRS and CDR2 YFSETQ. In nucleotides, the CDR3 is TGCGCCAGCAGCCCATTCCTCCCGGGACAGGGTAACCATGAAGCTTTCTTT. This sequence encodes CASSPFLPGQGNHEAFF.

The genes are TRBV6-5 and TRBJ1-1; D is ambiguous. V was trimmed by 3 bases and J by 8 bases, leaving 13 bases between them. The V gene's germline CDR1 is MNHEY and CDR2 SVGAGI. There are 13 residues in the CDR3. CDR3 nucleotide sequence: TGTGCCAGCAGTTATGTTTCAGTATCGGAAGCTTTCTTT. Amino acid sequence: CASSYVSVSEAFF.

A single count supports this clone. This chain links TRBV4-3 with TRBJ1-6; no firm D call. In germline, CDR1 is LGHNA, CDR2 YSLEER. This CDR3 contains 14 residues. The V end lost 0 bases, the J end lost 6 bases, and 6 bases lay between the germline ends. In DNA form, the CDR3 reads TGCGCCAGCAGCCAAGATTATTCTAATTCACCCCTCCACTTT. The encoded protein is CASSQDYSNSPLHF.

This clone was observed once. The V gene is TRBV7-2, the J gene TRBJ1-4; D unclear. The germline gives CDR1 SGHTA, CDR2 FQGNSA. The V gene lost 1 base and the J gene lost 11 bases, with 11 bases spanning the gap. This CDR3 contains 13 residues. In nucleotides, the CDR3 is TGTGCCAGCAGCTTAGAGAGGGTGGGGAAACTGTTTTTT. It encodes CASSLERVGKLFF.

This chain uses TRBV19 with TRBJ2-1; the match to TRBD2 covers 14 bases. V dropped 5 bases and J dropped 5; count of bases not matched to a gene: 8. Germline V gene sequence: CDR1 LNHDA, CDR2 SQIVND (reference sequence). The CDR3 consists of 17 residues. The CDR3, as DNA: TGTGCCAGTAGTTCCCAGACTAGCGGGAGGGGGAACAATGAGCAGTTCTTC. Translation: CASSSQTSGRGNNEQFF.

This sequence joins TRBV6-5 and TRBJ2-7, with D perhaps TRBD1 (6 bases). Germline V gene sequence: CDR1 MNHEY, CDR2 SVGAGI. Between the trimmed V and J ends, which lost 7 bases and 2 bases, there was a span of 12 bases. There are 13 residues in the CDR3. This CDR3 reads CASTGTQTYEQYF. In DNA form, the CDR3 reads TGTGCCAGCACCGGGACACAAACCTACGAGCAGTACTTC.

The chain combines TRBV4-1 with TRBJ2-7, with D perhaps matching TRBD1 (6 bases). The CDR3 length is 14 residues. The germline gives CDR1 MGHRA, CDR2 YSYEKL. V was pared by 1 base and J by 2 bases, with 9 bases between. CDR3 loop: CASSQGEGAYEQYV. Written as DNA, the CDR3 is TGCGCCAGCAGCCAAGGAGAGGGGGCCTACGAGCAGTACGTC.

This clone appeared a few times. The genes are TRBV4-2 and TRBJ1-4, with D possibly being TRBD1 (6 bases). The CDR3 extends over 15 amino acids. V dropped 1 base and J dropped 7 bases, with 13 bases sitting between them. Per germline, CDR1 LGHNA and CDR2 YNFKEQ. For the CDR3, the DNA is TGTGCCAGCAGCCAAGGGTCAGGGGTCGGTGAAAAACTGTTTTTT. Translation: CASSQGSGVGEKLFF.

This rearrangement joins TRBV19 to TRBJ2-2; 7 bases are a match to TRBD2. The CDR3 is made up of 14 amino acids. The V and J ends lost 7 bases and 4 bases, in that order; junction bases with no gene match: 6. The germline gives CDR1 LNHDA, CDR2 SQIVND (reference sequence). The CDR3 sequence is CASNRGSGTGELFF. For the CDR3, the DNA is TGTGCCAGTAATCGCGGGAGTGGCACCGGGGAGCTGTTTTTT.

CDR3 DNA sequence: TGTGCCAGCAGTGATTACAATAGCAATCAGCCCCAGCATTTT. Protein: CASSDYNSNQPQHF. The chain uses TRBV27 and TRBJ1-5; D is uncertain. The CDR3 runs 14 residues. Trimming cost V 5 bases and J 0 bases, with 8 bases left between them. Germline V gives CDR1 MNHEY, CDR2 SMNVEV (reference sequence).

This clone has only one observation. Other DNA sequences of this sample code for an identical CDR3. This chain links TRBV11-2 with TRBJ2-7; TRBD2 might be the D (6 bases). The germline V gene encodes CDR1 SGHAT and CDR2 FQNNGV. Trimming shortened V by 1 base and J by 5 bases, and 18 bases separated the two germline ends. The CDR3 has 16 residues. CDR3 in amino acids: CASSLGFRAGGHEQYF. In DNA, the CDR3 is TGTGCCAGCAGCTTAGGGTTTAGGGCAGGAGGGCACGAGCAGTACTTC. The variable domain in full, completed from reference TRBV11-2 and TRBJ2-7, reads EAGVAQSPRYKIIEKRQSVAFWCNPISGHATLYWYQQILGQGPKLLIQFQNNGVVDDSQLPKDRFSAERLKGVDSTLKIQPAKLEDSAVYLCASSLGFRAGGHEQYFGPGTRLTVT.